This T cell receptor (beta chain) appears in the sequencing data of a study of T cell clonotyping in hematopoietic cell transplantation. Sequencing was performed with immunoSEQ multiplex PCR; in TCRdb, only in-frame clones are kept and a portion is missing. This table holds 9,500 to 15,000 clones, roughly nine tenths found once. Concerning this clone: Its antigen remains unknown.

Findings and caveats of the study: After transplant, recipient diversity fell while pathologically expanded clonotypes grew through day 180.

The CDR3 extends over 13 amino acids. Germline values: CDR1 KGHSY, CDR2 FQNENV. Deletions cut 4 bases from V and 1 base from J, with 7 bases between. Material for sequencing was peripheral blood mononuclear cells. V is TRBV16 and J is TRBJ1-2; D ambiguous. This TCR derives from a human donor who either received an allogeneic hematopoietic cell transplant for a myeloid malignancy or was a related donor (not recorded which). Some clones in this sample may be carry-over from other donors' samples. CDR3 bases: TGTGCCAGCAGCCCTGAAGTTAACTATGGCTACACCTTC. Translation gives CASSPEVNYGYTF.